The entry below gives a single TCR beta chain sequence along with its context. Its antigen is not known. Measured with immunoSEQ multiplex PCR; TCRdb has only the in-frame clones, and not every one. The profile shows about 130,000 clones, around 94% of them singletons. These donors were members of the approximately 120-subject validation cohort, a group separate from the approximately 700-subject first cohort. This entry belongs to a study of cytomegalovirus exposure and HLA in healthy donors. Germline values: CDR1 SGDLS, CDR2 YYNGEE. V was pared by 0 bases and J by 3 bases, with 7 bases between. This CDR3 has 13 amino acids. Study results and limitations: Some public TCRs appeared in many individuals, while most sequences were rare. One later analysis, an examination of the 120 validation repertoires, found that first-cohort TCR clusters tended to co-occur in them.

The specimen sequenced was PBMCs. The rearrangement joins TRBV9 to TRBJ2-7, with D hard to call. This receptor was identified in a woman aged 18 to 35 in good health and CMV-seronegative. The DNA for the CDR3 is TGTGCCAGCAGCGTAGACCCAGACTACGAGCAGTACTTC. This sequence encodes CASSVDPDYEQYF.